This TCR beta chain was captured in a study of blood T cell repertoires in COVID-19. TCRdb keeps only in-frame clones here, not all; method: immunoSEQ multiplex PCR. The data show 250,000 to 350,000 clones, about 89% seen once. The CDR3 is made up of 15 amino acids. J was trimmed by 2 bases and V by 4 bases; bases with no gene match: 8. This sequence joins TRBV23-1 and TRBJ2-7; 7 bases line up with TRBD2. TRBV23-1 is noted as an ORF with a role that remains uncertain. Input material: peripheral blood. The receptor was derived from a man aged 30 to 39 with acute or convalescent COVID-19. The DNA for the CDR3 is TGCGCCAGCAGTCGCCGGGACTACAGGACCTACGAGCAGTACTTC. Amino acids: CASSRRDYRTYEQYF.